This section outlines one T cell receptor beta chain sequence together with its context. Sequenced by immunoSEQ multiplex PCR; TCRdb stores in-frame clones only, minus some. The sample contains 1,100,000 or so clones, about 84% of which appear only once. CDR3 length equals 15 residues. V was pared by 6 bases and J by 6 bases, with 7 bases of the junction left unmatched. CDR1 and CDR2 (germline): MNHEY, SVGAGI. The sample originates from a study of shared clonotypes between healthy human individuals. The sequencing input was memory CD4+ T cells from PBMCs. Subset given: CD45RA-negative fraction. J is TRBJ1-5 and V is TRBV6-5; 11 nucleotides align to TRBD1. The sequence derives from a young man in good health. Some clones in this sample may be carry-over from other donors' samples. The CDR3 DNA reads TGTGCCAGCAGGCCGGGCGGGACAGGGGGTCAGCCCCAGCATTTT. It codes for CASRPGGTGGQPQHF.